This paragraph reports one TCR beta chain. The antigen it binds to is not known. No qualities accompany the bases; no much larger clone lies one base away. Donors were healthy HIV-negative adults with no recently reported acute infections or vaccinations. All donors were Caucasian adults living in Nashville, Tennessee, USA. Magnetic negative selection was used to enrich CD4+ T cells, after which naive cells were positively selected on CD45RA and the negative fraction became the memory subset. Blood was collected by leukapheresis, and PBMCs were isolated by Ficoll-Histopaque density gradient centrifugation and then cryopreserved in liquid nitrogen vapor phase. Analytical flow cytometry was used to check the purity and quantity of every magnetically sorted T cell population. Genomic DNA was isolated from each sorted fraction and quantified by UV absorbance on a Nanodrop 2000c. The source of the sample is a study of shared clonotypes between healthy human individuals (dated by TCRdb to 2020 to 2021). For the study in its entirety: The cohort comprised a couple of women and three men aged 18 to 49 years. Per donor, three plates each were used for CD4 naive and CD4 memory, two for CD8 naive, and one for CD8 memory. To estimate repertoire size and how much clonotypes are shared between individuals, the study performed deep sequencing of blood TCR repertoires from about five healthy adults. To increase sequencing depth and limit assay-specific biases, TCR repertoire library preparation and sequencing were carried out by different laboratories using diverse techniques. Leukapheresis yielded between about 0.94 and 8.9 billion PBMCs per donor.

The germline V gene encodes CDR1 LNHDA and CDR2 SQIVND (reference sequence). Compared with germline, V lacks 4 bases and J lacks 3 bases; bases without a gene match: 6. From the cysteine through the phenylalanine, the CDR3 covers 16 amino acids. The CDR3 DNA has 48 bases and is translated from base 1. General study outcomes and caveats: The small number of donors limited the genetic and exposure-history diversity represented. Larger estimated clonotype richness was generally found for naive subsets than for memory subsets. Incomplete sequencing was indicated by rarefaction of sorted-subset datasets, despite the large sequencing depth. Compared with non-shared clonotypes, clonotypes shared by all four sorted-subset donors had higher generation probabilities. Sampling was restricted to blood, and TCR repertoires in tissues likely differ from the TCR repertoires found in blood. Pairwise subsampling led to the expectation that sequencing depth would affect the degree of clonotype sharing among donors. Sharing across several donors was observed for around 4.8% of naive CD4, over 3% of naive CD8, over 2% of memory CD4, and less than 0.45% of memory CD8 clonotypes.

Using the deep immunoSEQ assay, TCR CDR3 regions were amplified from genomic DNA by multiplex PCR. Extracted genomic DNA from each cell subset was distributed evenly across all wells of several immunoSEQ 96-well plates, and each plate was treated as a replicate. For sorted subsets, roughly 200 ng of genomic DNA, equivalent to around 31,000 T cell genomes, went into each replicate PCR. Purified libraries were quantified with a Qubit 3.0 fluorometer, sized on a Bioanalyzer 2100, and re-quantified with the KAPA Library Quantification kit. Every immunoSEQ 96-well plate was sequenced on a dedicated single-read 150-cycle Illumina NextSeq 550 flow cell. The paper's data handling went like this. The immunoSEQ output contained only junctional sequences without quality scores, so filtering could not match that applied to full-length reads. Sequences were annotated with PyIR, a Python wrapper for IgBLAST v1.9, using IMGT germline references to assign V/J genes and CDR3. Any read was removed if the V/J assignment was weak (E-value above 1e-6), the CDR3 was missing, or the read contained stop codons, out-of-frame junctions, or ambiguous translated residues. V3J clonotypes were defined as sequences sharing an identical inferred V gene, J gene, and CDR3 amino acid sequence. Percentage overlap between repertoires was computed as shared unique clonotypes divided by the size of the smaller repertoire. Repertoire richness was assessed with RTK rarefaction, the Chao1 estimator, and Recon v2.1 estimates of unobserved clonotypes. OLGA was used to compute generation probabilities for all TCRbeta clonotypes that the gDNA method yielded from a few donors. In its TCRdb copy, this immuneACCESS table keeps in-frame sequences only and misses some clones. Where compared with another copy, unresolved V genes explain less than half of these, and the others have no known cause. The V and J calls and clone size come from that table; D and trimming were worked out from the DNA. This sample gives more than 500,000 clones in total; 90% to 96% of them show up just once. Together, the top ten hold around 0.066% of the sample.

The source is a woman aged 25-40 years in good health. This receptor chain uses TRBV19 and TRBJ1-2; 12 junctional bases match TRBD1. Source material: naive CD4+ T cells sorted from blood. What this sample's cell subset or site label stands for: CD45RA+ positively selected. The nucleotide sequence is given as TGTGCCAGTAGTAAAGGGACAGGGGGCGCGGACTATGGCTACACCTTC. It encodes CASSKGTGGADYGYTF.